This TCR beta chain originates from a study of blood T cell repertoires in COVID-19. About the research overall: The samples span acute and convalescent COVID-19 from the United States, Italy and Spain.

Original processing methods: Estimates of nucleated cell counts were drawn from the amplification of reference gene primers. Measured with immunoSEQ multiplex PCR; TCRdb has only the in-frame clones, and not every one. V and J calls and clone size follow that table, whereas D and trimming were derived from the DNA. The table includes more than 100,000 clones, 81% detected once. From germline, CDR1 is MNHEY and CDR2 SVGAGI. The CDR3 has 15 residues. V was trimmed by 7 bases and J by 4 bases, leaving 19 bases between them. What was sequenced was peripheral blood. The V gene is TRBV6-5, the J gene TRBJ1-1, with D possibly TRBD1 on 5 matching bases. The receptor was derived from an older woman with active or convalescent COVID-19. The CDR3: CASTPTGGYGTEAFF. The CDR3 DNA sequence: TGTGCCAGCACCCCGACGGGGGGTTATGGCACTGAAGCTTTCTTT.